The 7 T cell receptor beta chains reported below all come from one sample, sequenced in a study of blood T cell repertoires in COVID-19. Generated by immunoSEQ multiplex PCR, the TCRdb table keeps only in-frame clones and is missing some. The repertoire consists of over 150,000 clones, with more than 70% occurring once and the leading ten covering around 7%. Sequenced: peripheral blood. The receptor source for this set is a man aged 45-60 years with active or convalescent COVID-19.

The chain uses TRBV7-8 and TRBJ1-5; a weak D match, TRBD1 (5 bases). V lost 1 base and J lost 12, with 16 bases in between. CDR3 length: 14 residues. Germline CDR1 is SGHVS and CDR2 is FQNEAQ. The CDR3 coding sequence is TGTGCCAGCAGCTTAGTCGGTTGGGGCGAAGGCCAGCATTTT. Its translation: CASSLVGWGEGQHF.

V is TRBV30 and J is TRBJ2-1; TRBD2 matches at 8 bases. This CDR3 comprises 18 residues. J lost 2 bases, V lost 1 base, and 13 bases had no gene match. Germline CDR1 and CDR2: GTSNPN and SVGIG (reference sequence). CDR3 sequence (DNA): TGTGCCTGGAGTGGGGACCCTGGGGGCGGGGGGCCCTACAATGAGCAGTTCTTC. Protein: CAWSGDPGGGGPYNEQFF.

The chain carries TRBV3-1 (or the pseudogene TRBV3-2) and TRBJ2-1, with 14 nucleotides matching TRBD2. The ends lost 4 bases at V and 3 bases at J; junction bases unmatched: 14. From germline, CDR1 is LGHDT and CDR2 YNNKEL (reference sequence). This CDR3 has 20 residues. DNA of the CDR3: TGTGCCAGCAGCCCCCGCCTGGGACTAGCGGGGGTCTTCTTCTACAATGAGCAGTTCTTC. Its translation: CASSPRLGLAGVFFYNEQFF.

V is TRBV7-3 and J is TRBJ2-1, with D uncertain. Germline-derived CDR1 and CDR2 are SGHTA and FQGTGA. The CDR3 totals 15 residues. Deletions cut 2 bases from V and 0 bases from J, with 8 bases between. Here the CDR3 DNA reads TGTGCCAGCAGCTTATTCCCCCACTCCTACAATGAGCAGTTCTTC. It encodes CASSLFPHSYNEQFF.

The chain's CDR3 is CASSLLVGGISGNTIYF. The CDR3 DNA follows: TGTGCCAGCAGCCTCTTAGTGGGGGGGATCTCTGGAAACACCATATATTTT. V is TRBV11-2 and J is TRBJ1-3; maybe TRBD1 (5 bases). V gave up 5 bases and J gave up 0 bases, with 17 bases separating them. CDR1 and CDR2 (germline): SGHAT, FQNNGV. The CDR3 is made up of 17 amino acids. The full variable domain, completed using reference TRBV11-2 and TRBJ1-3, is EAGVAQSPRYKIIEKRQSVAFWCNPISGHATLYWYQQILGQGPKLLIQFQNNGVVDDSQLPKDRFSAERLKGVDSTLKIQPAKLEDSAVYLCASSLLVGGISGNTIYFGEGSWLTVV.

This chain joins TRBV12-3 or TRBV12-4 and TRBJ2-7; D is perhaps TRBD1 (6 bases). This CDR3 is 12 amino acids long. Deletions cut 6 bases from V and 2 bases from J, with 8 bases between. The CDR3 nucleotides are TGTGCCAGCAGGGGACAAACCTACGAGCAGTACTTC. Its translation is CASRGQTYEQYF.

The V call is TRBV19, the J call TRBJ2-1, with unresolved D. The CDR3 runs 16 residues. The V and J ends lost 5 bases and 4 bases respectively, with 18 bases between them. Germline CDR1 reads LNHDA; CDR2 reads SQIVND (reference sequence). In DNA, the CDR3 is TGTGCCAGTAGTCCCAGCGACTCCGCGGTATACAATGAGCAGTTCTTC. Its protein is CASSPSDSAVYNEQFF.